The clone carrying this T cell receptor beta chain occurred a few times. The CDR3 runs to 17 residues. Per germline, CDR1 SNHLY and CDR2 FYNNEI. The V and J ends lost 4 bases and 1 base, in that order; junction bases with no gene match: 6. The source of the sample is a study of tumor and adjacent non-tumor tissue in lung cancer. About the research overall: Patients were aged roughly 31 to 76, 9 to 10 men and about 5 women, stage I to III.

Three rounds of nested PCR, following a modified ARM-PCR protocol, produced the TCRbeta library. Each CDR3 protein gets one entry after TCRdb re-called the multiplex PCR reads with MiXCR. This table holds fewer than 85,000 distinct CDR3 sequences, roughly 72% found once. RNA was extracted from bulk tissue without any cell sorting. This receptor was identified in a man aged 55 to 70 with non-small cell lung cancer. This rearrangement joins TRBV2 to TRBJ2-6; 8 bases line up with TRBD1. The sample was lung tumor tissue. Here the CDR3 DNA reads TGTGCCAGCAGTGTTAGACAGGGGAGTTCTGGGGCCAACGTCCTGACTTTC. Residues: CASSVRQGSSGANVLTF.